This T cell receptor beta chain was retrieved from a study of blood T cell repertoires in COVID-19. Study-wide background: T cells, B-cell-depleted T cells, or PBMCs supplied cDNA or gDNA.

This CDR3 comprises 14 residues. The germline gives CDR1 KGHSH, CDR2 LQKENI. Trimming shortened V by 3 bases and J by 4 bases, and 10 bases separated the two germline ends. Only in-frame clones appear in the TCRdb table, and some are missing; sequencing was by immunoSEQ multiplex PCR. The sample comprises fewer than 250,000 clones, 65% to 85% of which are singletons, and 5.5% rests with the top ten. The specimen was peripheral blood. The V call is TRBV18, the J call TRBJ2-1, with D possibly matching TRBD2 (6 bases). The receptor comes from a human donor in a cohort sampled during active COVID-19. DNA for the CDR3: TGTGCCAGCTCACCCCCGGGACTGTACAATGAGCAGTTCTTC. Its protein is CASSPPGLYNEQFF.